The source of this TCR beta chain is a study of shared clonotypes between healthy human individuals (TCRdb year 2020). Turning to the overall study: The cohort comprised two women and a few men aged 18 to 49 years. Per donor, three plates each were used for CD4 naive and CD4 memory, two for CD8 naive, and one for CD8 memory. The study deeply sequenced blood TCR repertoires of five healthy adults to estimate repertoire size and the extent of clonotype sharing between individuals. Different laboratories and diverse techniques were used to prepare libraries and sequence TCR repertoires, to increase sequencing depth and limit assay-specific biases. Each donor's leukapheresis produced roughly between roughly 0.85 and 9.5 billion PBMCs. Beyond this particular receptor, the publication reports: Compared with non-shared clonotypes, clonotypes shared by all four sorted-subset donors had higher generation probabilities. Sampling was restricted to blood, and TCR repertoires in tissue are likely to differ from TCR repertoires in blood. About 5% of naive CD4, 3.5% of naive CD8, 2% to 2.5% of memory CD4, and 0.4% of memory CD8 clonotypes were shared across several donors. Pairwise subsampling led to the expectation that sequencing depth would affect the degree of clonotype sharing among donors. Naive subsets generally had larger estimated clonotype richness than memory subsets did. Because the study included a small number of donors, the genetic and exposure-history diversity represented was limited. Rarefaction of sorted-subset datasets indicated incomplete sequencing despite the large sequencing depth.

The donors were healthy, HIV-negative adults with no recently reported acute infections or vaccinations. Only Caucasian adults living in Nashville, Tennessee, USA were represented among the donors. CD4+ T cells were enriched by magnetic negative selection; naive cells were then positively selected on CD45RA, and the negative fraction formed the memory subset. Blood was obtained by leukapheresis, after which PBMCs were separated by Ficoll-Histopaque density gradient centrifugation and cryopreserved in liquid nitrogen vapor phase. Purity and quantity of every magnetically sorted T cell population were checked by analytical flow cytometry. Each sorted fraction had its genomic DNA isolated and then quantified by UV absorbance on a Nanodrop 2000c. TCR CDR3 regions were amplified from genomic DNA by multiplex PCR using the deep immunoSEQ assay. Genomic DNA extracted from each cell subset was distributed evenly over all wells of several immunoSEQ 96-well plates, and each plate served as one replicate. Each replicate PCR for sorted subsets received about 0.2 ug genomic DNA, equal to about 30,000 T cell genomes. Purified libraries were measured with a Qubit 3.0 fluorometer, size-checked on a Bioanalyzer 2100, and measured again with the KAPA Library Quantification kit. Every immunoSEQ 96-well plate was sequenced on a dedicated single-read 150-cycle Illumina NextSeq 550 flow cell. The source study handled its data this way. Because the immunoSEQ output included only junctional sequences and no quality scores, the filtering could not be the same as the filtering used for full-length reads. Sequences were annotated with PyIR, a Python wrapper for IgBLAST v1.9, using IMGT germline references to assign V/J genes and CDR3. Any read was removed if the V/J assignment was weak (E-value above 1e-6), the CDR3 was missing, or the read contained stop codons, out-of-frame junctions, or ambiguous translated residues. V3J clonotypes were defined by identical inferred V gene, J gene, and CDR3 amino acid sequence. Percentage overlap between repertoires was calculated by dividing the number of shared unique clonotypes by the size of the smaller repertoire. Repertoire richness was assessed with RTK rarefaction, the Chao1 estimator, and Recon v2.1 estimates of unobserved clonotypes. Generation probabilities were computed with OLGA for all TCRbeta clonotypes obtained by the gDNA method from several donors. Here the immuneACCESS table is served through TCRdb, limited to in-frame sequences with V and J called. Missing clones are a known gap in these copies; in checked studies unresolved V genes cover under half, and the rest lacks a known reason. Clonal size and the V and J genes are those of that table, whereas D and trimming came from the DNA. This sample is represented by about 1 million clones; around 74% of them were singletons. The ten largest account for 1.4% to 1.5% of the sample.

At the junction V is shortened by 7 bases and J by 4 bases, with 11 bases in between. Spanning cysteine to phenylalanine, the CDR3 consists of 14 amino acids. Only the CDR3 DNA stays, 42 bases, in frame from base 1. CDR1 SNHLY and CDR2 FYNNEI are derived from the germline V gene. Comments on this clone: The target of this receptor is not known. Base-call qualities are not available, and no considerably larger clone is one nucleotide away. Within the sample, other DNA sequences also encode this same CDR3.

Sequencing input: memory CD4+ T cells sorted from blood. This sample's cell subset or site label indicates: CD45RA-negative fraction. The chain links TRBV2 with TRBJ1-6, and possibly TRBD1, on 6 matching bases. This receptor was taken from a man aged 18 to 30 in good health. The DNA is TGTGCCAGCAATGGGACACCTTATAATTCACCCCTCCACTTT. It translates as CASNGTPYNSPLHF. The variable domain in full, with residues beyond the CDR3 obtained from the reference TRBV2 and TRBJ1-6 genes, is EPEVTQTPSHQVTQMGQEVILRCVPISNHLYFYWYRQILGQKVEFLVSFYNNEISEKSEIFDDQFSVERPDGSNFTLKIRSTKLEDSAMYFCASNGTPYNSPLHFGNGTRLTVT.